The rows below give T cell receptor beta chains drawn from one sample of a study of identical twins. MiXCR, run by TCRdb on the 5' RACE reads, gives a single entry per CDR3 protein. Of roughly 1,500,000 distinct CDR3 sequences listed, about 31% are singletons. The sample taken for sequencing was cord blood. The source of these receptors is a newborn girl in good health. Each CDR3 is given with its conserved first and last residue. D genes are given only for firm matches. Where a row states a size, it is once, few, many or the class of an expanded clone; other rows omit it.

abundance	v_gene	d_gene	j_gene	CDR3nt	CDR3aa
.	TRBV7-9	.	TRBJ2-1	TGTGCCAGCAGCGGTAGAGGCCCTTACAATGAGCAGTTCTTC	CASSGRGPYNEQFF
.	TRBV20-1	.	TRBJ2-7	TGCATTATCGGAGACCTCAATGAGCAGTACTTC	CIIGDLNEQYF
few	TRBV3-1	.	TRBJ2-3	TGTGCCAGCAGCCCCCGGACTTCTCAGACAGATACGCAGTATTTT	CASSPRTSQTDTQYF
few	TRBV20-1	TRBD1	TRBJ1-5	TGCAGTGCCTCCTTGAGGACAGGGGTTAATCAGCCCCAGCATTTT	CSASLRTGVNQPQHF
.	TRBV3-1	TRBD1	TRBJ2-3	TGTGCCAGCAGCCAAGATAGGGCGACAGGGGCTTTCACAGATACGCAGTATTTT	CASSQDRATGAFTDTQYF
.	TRBV11-2	.	TRBJ2-3	TGTGCCAGCAGCACCCCTAGCGTGCACACAGATACGCAGTATTTT	CASSTPSVHTDTQYF
.	TRBV27	.	TRBJ2-7	TGTGCCAGCAGTTTATCGGCAAATCAGGGGAGGCAGTACTTC	CASSLSANQGRQYF
.	TRBV7-2	.	TRBJ2-3	TGTGCCAGCAGCTTAGCTTGGCTAGCGAGGAATACGCAGTATTTT	CASSLAWLARNTQYF
.	TRBV6-6	TRBD2	TRBJ2-5	TGTGCCAGCTTTTGGGGGGCTAGCGGGAGAGAAGAGACCCAGTACTTC	CASFWGASGREETQYF
.	TRBV4-1	TRBD1	TRBJ1-2	TGCGCCAGCAGCCAAGTTGGGACAGGGATTCGGGGAGATGGCTACACCTTC	CASSQVGTGIRGDGYTF
.	TRBV10-3	.	TRBJ2-5	TGTGCCATCAGTGAACGAGGTGGGGAGACCCAGTACTTC	CAISERGGETQYF
.	TRBV7-2	.	TRBJ2-7	TGTGCCAGCAACCAAAGGAACTTCCCCCACTACGAGCAGTACTTC	CASNQRNFPHYEQYF
.	TRBV20-1	TRBD1	TRBJ1-6	TGCAGTGCTGGACAGGGGGCTAATTCACCCCTCCACTTT	CSAGQGANSPLHF
few	TRBV28	.	TRBJ2-7	TGTGCCAGCGGAGACAGAACCTACGAGCAGTACTTC	CASGDRTYEQYF
.	TRBV7-8	.	TRBJ2-5	TGTGCCAGCAGCTCAGGACAGCGGGAGACCCAGTACTTC	CASSSGQRETQYF
.	TRBV6-1	TRBD2	TRBJ2-7	TGTGCCAGCAGACCCACCGGGACTAGCGGCTACGAGCAGTACTTC	CASRPTGTSGYEQYF
few	TRBV28	.	TRBJ2-3	TGTGCCAGCAGTACCCTGATAGATACGCAGTATTTT	CASSTLIDTQYF
.	TRBV7-9	.	TRBJ2-3	TGTGCCAGCAGCCCCCGACAGGTCACCACAGATACGCAGTATTTT	CASSPRQVTTDTQYF
.	TRBV27	TRBD1	TRBJ2-2	TGTGCCAGCAGACGGACAGGGGTCGGGGAGCTGTTTTTT	CASRRTGVGELFF
once	TRBV2	.	TRBJ2-2	TGTGCCAGCAACATCGGGGAAAGCGGGGAGCTGTTTTTT	CASNIGESGELFF
few	TRBV4-2	TRBD2	TRBJ2-7	TGTGCCAGCAGCCAAGGGCGGGGCGGGAGCTCCTACAATGAGCAGTACTTC	CASSQGRGGSSYNEQYF
.	TRBV4-1	TRBD2	TRBJ2-7	TGCGCCAGCAGTTCCTTAGCGGGGGTCTCGGGAGAGCAGTACTTC	CASSSLAGVSGEQYF
.	TRBV7-9	.	TRBJ1-4	TGTGCCAGCAGCCCCCGAGGAGGGGAGGGTGAAAAACTGTTTTTT	CASSPRGGEGEKLFF
.	TRBV4-2	.	TRBJ2-1	TGTGCCAGCAGCCAAGAAGGGGAGGACTACAATGAGCAGTTCTTC	CASSQEGEDYNEQFF
few	TRBV6-1	.	TRBJ2-3	TGTGCCAGCAGTGACCCCGCTGGGGCCAGCACAGATACGCAGTATTTT	CASSDPAGASTDTQYF
few	TRBV4-1	.	TRBJ2-7	TGCGCCAGCAGCACTGGGCCAACATTTCTAGGAGGCGAGCAGTACTTC	CASSTGPTFLGGEQYF
few	TRBV6-1	.	TRBJ1-1	TGTGCCAGCAGTGACCCTCGGACAGCGAACACTGAAGCTTTCTTT	CASSDPRTANTEAFF
.	TRBV7-2	.	TRBJ1-5	TGTGCCAGCAGCTTAGGACTCACCGTTAGCAATCAGCCCCAGCATTTT	CASSLGLTVSNQPQHF
.	TRBV9	TRBD2	TRBJ2-1	TGTGCCAGCAGCGTAGACCCTATAGCGGGGGGGTCCTACAATGAGCAGTTCTTC	CASSVDPIAGGSYNEQFF
few	TRBV5-4	.	TRBJ1-2	TGTGCCAGCAGCTTGGGGGGGTCGTTAGGTGGCTACACCTTC	CASSLGGSLGGYTF
many	TRBV10-3	TRBD1	TRBJ2-1	TGTGCCATCAGTGAGTCGACAGGGGGCAATGAGCAGTTCTTC	CAISESTGGNEQFF
.	TRBV12-3/TRBV12-4	.	TRBJ2-7	TGTGCCAGCAGTTTACTGGGGGTGGCAGGGGCCTACGAGCAGTACTTC	CASSLLGVAGAYEQYF
.	TRBV20-1	TRBD1	TRBJ1-5	TGCAGTGCCACCGGGACAGCTGATCAGCCCCAGCATTTT	CSATGTADQPQHF
few	TRBV27	.	TRBJ2-7	TGTGCCAGCAGTCCCTACTACACCTACGAGCAGTACTTC	CASSPYYTYEQYF
many	TRBV6-6	TRBD2	TRBJ2-3	TGTGCCAGCAGTTACCTGCGGGGGGACACAGATACGCAGTATTTT	CASSYLRGDTDTQYF
.	TRBV20-1	.	TRBJ2-1	TGCAGTGCTTGCCCGACTCGGAATGAGCAGTTCTTC	CSACPTRNEQFF
.	TRBV6-5	.	TRBJ1-6	TGTGCCAGCAGTTACCTACGTATGGGGTATAATTCACCCCTCCACTTT	CASSYLRMGYNSPLHF
few	TRBV20-1	TRBD2	TRBJ2-3	TGCAGTGCTAGAGATCTTACTAGCGGGGCAACAGATACGCAGTATTTT	CSARDLTSGATDTQYF
few	TRBV12-3/TRBV12-4	.	TRBJ2-7	TGTGCCAGCAGTTTACTGAGGCGTAGGGACTCAAGCTCCTACGAGCAGTACTTC	CASSLLRRRDSSSYEQYF
few	TRBV4-2	.	TRBJ1-6	TGTGCCAGCAGCCAAGTGAGCAGGGTAGATAATTCACCCCTCCACTTT	CASSQVSRVDNSPLHF
many	TRBV12-3/TRBV12-4	.	TRBJ2-7	TGTGCCAGCAGTTATAACCTTGCTGGCGAGCAGTACTTC	CASSYNLAGEQYF
few	TRBV6-5	.	TRBJ2-3	TGTGCCAGCAGTTACAGCGGCAGGGGAGTAAATACGCAGTATTTT	CASSYSGRGVNTQYF